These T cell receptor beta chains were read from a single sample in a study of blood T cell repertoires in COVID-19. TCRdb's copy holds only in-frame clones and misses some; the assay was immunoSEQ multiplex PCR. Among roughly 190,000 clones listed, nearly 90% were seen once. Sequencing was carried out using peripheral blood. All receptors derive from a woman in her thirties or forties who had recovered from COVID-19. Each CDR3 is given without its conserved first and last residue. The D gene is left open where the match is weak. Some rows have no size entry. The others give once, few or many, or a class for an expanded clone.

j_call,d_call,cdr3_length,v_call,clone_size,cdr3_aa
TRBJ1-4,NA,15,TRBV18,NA,ASSPSLFLGHNEKLF
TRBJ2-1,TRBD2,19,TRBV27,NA,ASSSIRAGVRGRASYNEQF
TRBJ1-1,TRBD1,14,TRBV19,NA,ASSTSTGDLDTEAF
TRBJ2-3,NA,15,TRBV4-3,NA,ASSQELQQINTDTQY
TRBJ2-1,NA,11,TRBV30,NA,ACGASSYNEQF
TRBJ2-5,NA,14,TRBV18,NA,ASSPPSSEPWGTQY
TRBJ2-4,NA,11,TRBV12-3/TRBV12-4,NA,ASEDSSKNIQY
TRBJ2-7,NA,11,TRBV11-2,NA,ASSFEGAYEQY
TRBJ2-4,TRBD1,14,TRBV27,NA,ASSLRMGQGANIQY
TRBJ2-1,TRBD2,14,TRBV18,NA,ASSPPEREGPGEQF
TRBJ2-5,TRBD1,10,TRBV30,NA,AWDRGEETQY
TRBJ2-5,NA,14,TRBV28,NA,ASSLLGATPQETQY
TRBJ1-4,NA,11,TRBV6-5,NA,AAHLGGNEKLF
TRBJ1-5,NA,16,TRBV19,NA,ASSIDRVLRQFNQPQH
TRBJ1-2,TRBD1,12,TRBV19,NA,ASSIGTGNYGYT
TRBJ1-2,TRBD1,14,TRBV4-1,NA,ASSQENRGTNYGYT
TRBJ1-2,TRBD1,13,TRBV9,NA,ASSVKGQGSYGYT
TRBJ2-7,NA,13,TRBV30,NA,AWSIQGGGSYEQY
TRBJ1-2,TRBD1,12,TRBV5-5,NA,ASSLEGQGLGYT
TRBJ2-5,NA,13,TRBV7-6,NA,ASSLGSRAQETQY
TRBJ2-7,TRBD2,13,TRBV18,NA,ASSPGLAGEAGQY
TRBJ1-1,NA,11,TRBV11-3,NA,ASSLDSNTEAF
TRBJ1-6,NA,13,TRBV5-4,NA,ASSAGPRENSPLH
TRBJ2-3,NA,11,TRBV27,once,ASSLFPPDTQY
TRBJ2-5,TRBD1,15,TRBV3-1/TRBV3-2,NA,ASSPRDRVGTQETQY
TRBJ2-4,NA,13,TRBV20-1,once,SASSLSLAKNIQY
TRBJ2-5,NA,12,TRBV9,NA,ASSASLEVWTQY
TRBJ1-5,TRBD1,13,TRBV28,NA,ASKPDRENNQPQH
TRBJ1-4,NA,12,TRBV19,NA,ASMRVSTNEKLF
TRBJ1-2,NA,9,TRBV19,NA,ASSMGESYT
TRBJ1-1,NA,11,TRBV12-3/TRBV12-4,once,ASSLSQGTEAF
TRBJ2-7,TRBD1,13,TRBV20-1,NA,SGSKGQGARYEQY
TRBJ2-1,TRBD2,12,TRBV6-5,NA,ASKRTSGYNEQF
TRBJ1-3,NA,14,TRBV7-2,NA,ASSSQTSPTGNTIY
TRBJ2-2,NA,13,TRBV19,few,ASSIDRSNTGELF
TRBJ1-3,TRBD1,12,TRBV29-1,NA,SVAGTEGGNTIY
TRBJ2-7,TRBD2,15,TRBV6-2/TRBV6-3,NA,ASSRYTGGRAEYEQY
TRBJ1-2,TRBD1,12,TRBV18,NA,ASSLRTGMYGYT
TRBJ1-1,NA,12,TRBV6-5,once,ASSTTDRNTEAF
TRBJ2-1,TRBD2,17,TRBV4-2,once,ASSQGTRLAGLSYNEQF
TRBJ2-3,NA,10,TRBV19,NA,ASSTLTDTQY
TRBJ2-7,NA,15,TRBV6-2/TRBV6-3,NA,ASRPKISGTWGYEQY
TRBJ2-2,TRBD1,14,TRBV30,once,AWRAPDRGPAGELF
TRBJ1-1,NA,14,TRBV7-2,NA,ASSTGTDTMNTEAF
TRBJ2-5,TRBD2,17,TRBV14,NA,ASSQDYPVAGGVIETQY
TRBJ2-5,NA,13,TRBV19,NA,ASSIARFGIETQY
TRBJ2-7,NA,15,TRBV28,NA,ASSKNTPAGSAYEQY
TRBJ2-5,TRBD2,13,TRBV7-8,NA,ASSRGTSGQETQY
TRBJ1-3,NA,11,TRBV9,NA,ASQQGWENTIY
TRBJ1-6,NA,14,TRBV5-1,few,ASAEDSHLYNSPLH
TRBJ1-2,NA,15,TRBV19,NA,ASSNQNPVQTYYGYT
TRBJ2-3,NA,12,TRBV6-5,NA,ASSLGSYSDTQY
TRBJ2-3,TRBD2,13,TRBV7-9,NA,ASSLTSGSTDTQY
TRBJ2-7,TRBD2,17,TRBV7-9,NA,ASTLGSGIGAVAGGEQY
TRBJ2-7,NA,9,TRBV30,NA,AWSLSYEQY